One and the same sample provided the 9 T cell receptor beta chains below, sequenced in a study of T-cell reconstitution after alpha-beta-depleted transplantation in children. A TCRbeta library incorporating unique molecular identifiers was prepared. TCRdb independently ran MiXCR on the PCR reads; one entry per CDR3 protein. Of hundreds of thousands of distinct CDR3 sequences in the sample, about 8.7% were seen once. This specimen consisted of PBMCs, mostly from graft donor cells, obtained 360 days after TCRalphabeta/CD19-depleted stem cell transplant. The receptors originated from a male patient between 2 and 9 years old who had a stem cell transplant for acute myeloid leukemia, so the T cells may come from the graft donor.

J is TRBJ2-2 and V is TRBV6-2 or TRBV6-3; D gene unclear. Trimming took 8 bases from V and 0 from J, leaving 1 base between them. This CDR3 has 11 residues. Germline assignment: CDR1 MNHEY and CDR2 SVGEGT. The CDR3 bases are TGTGCCAGCGCGAACACCGGGGAGCTGTTTTTT. The encoded protein is CASANTGELFF.

This clonotype was counted at least ten times. V gene TRBV12-3 or TRBV12-4 combines with J gene TRBJ1-4; 7 bases map to TRBD1. With V trimmed by 5 bases and J by 5 bases, 5 bases remained unmatched. This CDR3 has 14 residues. The CDR3 DNA reads as TGTGCCAGCAGTCCGACAGGGTGGAATGAAAAACTGTTTTTT. Translated: CASSPTGWNEKLFF.

The V gene is TRBV6-5, the J gene TRBJ2-3; 10 bases map to TRBD1. Looked up from germline, CDR1 is MNHEY and CDR2 is SVGAGI. CDR3 length: 15 amino acids. J lost 2 bases, V lost 4 bases, and 3 bases had no gene match. CDR3 loop: CASSLDRGDTDTQYF. The DNA of the CDR3 is TGTGCCAGCAGTTTGGACAGGGGGGACACAGATACGCAGTATTTT.

The chain links TRBV6-2 or TRBV6-3 to TRBJ2-7; no reliable D call. Between the trimmed V and J ends, which lost 3 bases and 6 bases, there was a span of 9 bases. Germline values: CDR1 MNHEY, CDR2 SVGEGT. The CDR3 is 12 residues long. The CDR3 region has the DNA TGTGCCAGCAGTTATGGCGCTAGCGAGCAGTACGTC. This sequence encodes CASSYGASEQYV.

At least ten counts were recorded for this clonotype. The V and J genes are TRBV12-3 or TRBV12-4 and TRBJ2-1; D may be TRBD1 or TRBD2 (5 bases each). Trimming pared 4 bases from V and 2 bases from J, leaving 12 bases between. The CDR3 contains 15 residues. CDR3 amino acids: CASSSRGRTYNEQFF. The CDR3 DNA follows: TGTGCCAGCAGTTCCCGGGGCCGGACCTACAATGAGCAGTTCTTC.

This clonotype showed up many times. The chain links TRBV7-2 to TRBJ1-5; D remains ambiguous. CDR1 and CDR2 (germline): SGHTA, FQGNSA. CDR3 length: 14 residues. Trimming cost V 1 base and J 4 bases, with 8 bases left between them. For the CDR3, the DNA is TGTGCCAGCAGCTTAGAACGGCGGAATCAGCCCCAGCATTTT. Translated, it gives CASSLERRNQPQHF.

The sample holds many counts of this clonotype. The J gene is TRBJ1-2, the V gene TRBV7-2, with D hard to call. V shed 1 base and J shed 0 bases, with 6 bases lying between them. This CDR3 has 14 residues. Germline V gives CDR1 SGHTA, CDR2 FQGNSA. CDR3 region: CASSLDSANYGYTF. As DNA, the CDR3 is TGTGCCAGCAGCTTAGACAGCGCTAACTATGGCTACACCTTC.

This clonotype was found a few times. J is TRBJ2-4 and V is TRBV20-1; 11 bases are a match to TRBD2. The germline V gene encodes CDR1 DFQATT and CDR2 SNEGSKA (reference sequence). The V and J ends lost 6 bases and 1 base, in that order; junction bases with no gene match: 14. The CDR3 extends over 18 amino acids. CDR3: CSAPGGSGGVPAKNIQYF. The DNA of the CDR3 is TGCAGTGCCCCAGGGGGTAGCGGGGGGGTTCCGGCCAAAAACATTCAGTACTTC.

This clonotype was picked up many times. V usage is TRBV14 and J usage is TRBJ2-1; D is perhaps TRBD1 (5 bases). The CDR3 is 13 residues long. Germline V lookup: CDR1 SGHDN, CDR2 FVKESK. Trimming shortened V by 5 bases and J by 6 bases, and 11 bases separated the two germline ends. The CDR3, as DNA: TGTGCCAGCAGCGTACAGGACGGCAATGAGCAGTTCTTC. Translated: CASSVQDGNEQFF.